Following are 2 T cell receptor beta chains from one sample sequenced in a study of shared clonotypes between healthy human individuals. This table comes from immunoSEQ multiplex PCR, and its TCRdb copy is limited to in-frame clones, with some not included. The sample lists about 1,900,000 clones, less than 95% seen once, with around 1.2% in the top ten. Naive CD8 cells lacked CD45RO and underwent positive selection for CCR7, leaving out terminally differentiated effector memory CD45RA+ cells. Sequencing was carried out using naive CD8+ T cells sorted from blood. These receptors all stem from a man aged 18-30 years in good health.

This clone was counted a single time. This chain joins TRBV6-5 and TRBJ2-1; D is perhaps TRBD1 (5 bases). The CDR3 is 15 residues long. Trimming took 3 bases from V and 6 from J, leaving 15 bases between them. Germline V gene data show CDR1 as MNHEY and CDR2 as SVGAGI. CDR3 region: CASSYRGPPFNEQFF. The CDR3 DNA follows: TGTGCCAGCAGTTATAGGGGCCCGCCTTTCAATGAGCAGTTCTTC.

Details on this clone: Other DNA sequences in this sample translate to the same CDR3. This chain links TRBV5-4 with TRBJ1-1; D call uncertain. Trimming shortened V by 1 base and J by 5 bases, and 6 bases separated the two germline ends. CDR3 length: 12 amino acids. The germline V gene encodes CDR1 SGHNT and CDR2 YYREEE (reference sequence). Here the CDR3 reads CASSLSGTEAFF. CDR3 sequence (DNA): TGTGCCAGCAGCTTGTCGGGTACTGAAGCTTTCTTT.